The sequence of this T cell receptor beta chain was determined in a study of vaccination effects on CD4 cells after COVID-19. The overall study: Participants received two doses of either the BNT162b2 or mRNA-1273 vaccine.

TCRdb's table, derived via immunoSEQ multiplex PCR, lists solely in-frame clones and lacks some. This table holds tens of thousands of clones, roughly 70% found once. Notes on this clone: Its antigen is as yet unknown.

Antigen-specific CD4+ T cells expanded by the ViraFEST assay with viral peptide pools were then sequenced. CD4+ T cell isolation took place after 10 days of culture. All vaccine recipients tested negative for nucleocapsid antibodies and had never contracted SARS-CoV-2 infection. V was cut by 4 bases and J by 5 bases, with 14 bases left in between. This CDR3 has 13 residues. Germline V gene sequence: CDR1 GTSNPN, CDR2 SVGIG (reference sequence). Findings and limits, study-wide: The study found marked clonal contraction of infection- and vaccine-induced clones late after vaccination.

This chain joins TRBV30 and TRBJ1-1; tentatively, D is TRBD1 (5 bases). The sequencing here drew on CD4+ T cells from PBMCs cultured with SARS-CoV-2 spike peptides, taken before COVID-19 vaccination. The source of this sequence is a human donor who received a COVID-19 vaccine. The CDR3 sequence is CAWNRKLGTEAFF. Written as DNA, the CDR3 is TGTGCCTGGAACAGGAAATTAGGAACTGAAGCTTTCTTT.